This T cell receptor (beta chain) was profiled in a study of cytomegalovirus exposure and HLA in healthy donors. Germline-derived CDR1 and CDR2 are SGHDT and YYEEEE. The ends lost 3 bases at V and 1 base at J; junction bases unmatched: 0. CDR3 length: 15 amino acids. PCR used 60 Vbeta primers and 13 Jbeta primers. Clones were sequenced by immunoSEQ multiplex PCR, and TCRdb holds only the in-frame ones, with some missing. The repertoire holds approximately 4,200 clones, with approximately 81% as singletons. The chain carries TRBV5-6 and TRBJ2-3; 12 nucleotides agree with TRBD2. The source of this sequence is a woman aged 40 to 50 in good health and CMV-seropositive. Input material: PBMCs. The CDR3 loop reads CASSWTSGGTDTQYF. CDR3 nucleotide sequence: TGTGCCAGCAGCTGGACTAGCGGGGGCACAGATACGCAGTATTTT.